This T cell receptor beta chain derives from a study of control samples from healthy donors and cancer patients. The CDR3 is made up of 16 amino acids. V lost 1 base, J lost 3 bases, and 12 bases lay in between. CDR1 and CDR2 (germline): MGHRA, YSYEKL. Sequenced by immunoSEQ multiplex PCR; TCRdb stores in-frame clones only, minus some. The repertoire holds around 250,000 clones, with roughly 80% as singletons. This chain links TRBV4-1 with TRBJ2-2; D is uncertain. The clonotype was recovered from a woman aged 55-70 years with lung cancer. The sample comprised PBMCs. The chain's CDR3 is CASSQVQSVDTGELFF. As DNA, the CDR3 is TGCGCCAGCAGCCAAGTTCAAAGTGTCGACACCGGGGAGCTGTTTTTT.